Sequencing of this TCR beta chain was carried out in a study of CD8+ T cells in alopecia areata (dated by TCRdb to the late 2010s). Notes on the research overall: Treated patients were enrolled in an open-label pilot trial of oral tofacitinib at 5 to 10 mg twice daily for moderate-to-severe alopecia areata. Clonality in the scalp was compared among normal scalp (n=4), patchy alopecia areata scalp (n=8), and alopecia totalis/universalis scalp (n=8). The study used high-throughput TCRbeta sequencing to examine T cell clonal expansion in alopecia areata, in both the C3H/HeJ mouse model and human patients. Scalp tissue and sorted CD4+ and CD8+ peripheral blood T cells from patchy and totalis/universalis alopecia areata patients and from healthy controls were covered by human TCRbeta sequencing. RNA came from the PAXgene miRNA kit for fixed scalp, the miRNeasy kit for PBMCs, and the RNeasy kit for mouse skin. Patients received tofacitinib for 6 to 18 months and were then followed off drug for 6 months to check for delayed response and recurrence. TCRbeta CDR3 regions were amplified by immunoSEQ multiplex PCR with 35 Vbeta forward and 13 Jbeta reverse primers. In treated patients, disease severity was measured using the SALT score, which gives the percentage of scalp surface area affected. Patients on tofacitinib were biopsied at baseline and after 4 and 24 weeks of treatment, and several of the patients also had a later scalp biopsy. Summary of the overall study and its limitations: Many expanded lesional clones persisted in scalp and blood during tofacitinib treatment, which may partly explain relapse after stopping treatment. Tofacitinib significantly lowered scalp clonality and the number of expanded CD8+ clones among the top 100 scalp clones. Resident alphabeta T cells in normal human skin are also sequenced, complicating scalp TCR repertoire analysis, unlike mouse skin dominated by gammadelta T cells. Higher clonality and more expanded CD8+ clones were observed in lesional scalp than in normal scalp, particularly in alopecia totalis/universalis, a finding suggestive of antigenic drive. Because the treated cohort was small and included a single nonresponder, larger studies are needed to assess links between baseline CD8+ expansion and response. Shared TCR sequences between patients were less evident than in mice, which may be partly attributable to HLA diversity in the patient population.

Details on this clone: Its cognate antigen has yet to be identified. No base qualities exist here, and no much larger clone lies one base off it.

Taken with the paper, the label for time point translates to: less than five weeks on oral tofacitinib. According to the study, the label for this sample's treatment or condition signals: oral pan-JAK inhibitor, 5-10 mg twice daily. Lesional scalp punch biopsies and peripheral blood were collected from alopecia areata patients. After PBMCs were isolated by density centrifugation and stained for CD3, CD4 and CD8, a FACSAria was used to sort CD4+ and CD8+ T cells. Library preparation was by the immunoSEQ multiplex PCR assay. To provide template for TCR sequencing, every sample had RNA extracted and reverse transcribed into cDNA. SuperScript III was used for first-strand cDNA synthesis, primed with a 2:1 mix of oligo-dT and random hexamers. A synthetic immune receptor repertoire was used to gauge amplification bias, and whatever bias remained was removed computationally. The original methods were these. Raw reads were preprocessed for error removal, and CDR3 was defined according to IMGT conventions as running from the conserved cysteine to phenylalanine. Clonality was computed by normalizing Shannon entropy by log2 of the number of productive unique TCRs and subtracting the result from 1. Scalp TCRbeta sequences were cross-referenced with sorted blood CD4 and CD8 repertoires so that the CD4 or CD8 identity of scalp clones could be inferred. TCRdb mirrors the immuneACCESS table, restricted to in-frame sequences. Some clones are absent from its copies; in checked studies, under half trace to an unresolved V gene, and the reason for the others is unknown. From that table come the V and J calls and clone size; the DNA was used to work out D and trimming. For this sample there are about 210,000 clones; roughly 56% appear just once. Jointly, the top ten make up 1.6% of the sample.

The sequence came from a human donor with alopecia areata. Sequencing used CD4+ T cells sorted from blood, obtained at week 4, from a patient treated with tofacitinib.

Here the CDR3 is given as CASAGLAGGQRRDTQYF. Here is the DNA: TGTGCCAGCGCGGGACTAGCGGGGGGGCAGCGGCGGGATACGCAGTATTTT. The V gene is TRBV27 and the J gene is TRBJ2-3; TRBD2 aligns with 16 central bases. V has 8 bases trimmed and J has 6 bases trimmed; junction bases matching no gene number 11. In the germline V gene (reference sequence), CDR1 corresponds to MNHEY and CDR2 to SMNVEV. Counted from cysteine to phenylalanine, this CDR3 has 17 amino acids. Only the CDR3 DNA is retained, 51 bases long and in frame from the first base.